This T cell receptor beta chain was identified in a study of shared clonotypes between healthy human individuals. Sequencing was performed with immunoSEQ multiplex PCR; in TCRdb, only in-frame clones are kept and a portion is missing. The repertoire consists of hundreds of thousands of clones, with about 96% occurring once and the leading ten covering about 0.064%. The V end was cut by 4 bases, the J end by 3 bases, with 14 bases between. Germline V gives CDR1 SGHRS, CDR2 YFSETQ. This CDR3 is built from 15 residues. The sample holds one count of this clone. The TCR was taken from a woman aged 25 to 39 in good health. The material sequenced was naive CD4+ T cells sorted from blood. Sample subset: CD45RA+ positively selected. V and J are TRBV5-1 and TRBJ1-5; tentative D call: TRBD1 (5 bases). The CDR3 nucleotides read TGCGCCAGCAGCATCCAAGGGGCCAACAATCAGCCCCAGCATTTT. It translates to CASSIQGANNQPQHF.